The 9 T cell receptor beta chains listed next were all sequenced from one sample in a study of cytomegalovirus exposure and HLA in healthy donors. The PCR was carried out with 60 Vbeta primers and 13 Jbeta primers. TCRdb's copy holds only in-frame clones and misses some; the assay was immunoSEQ multiplex PCR. The table includes roughly 100,000 clones, around four fifths detected once. The sample taken for sequencing was PBMCs. The source is a man in his forties or fifties in good health and CMV-seronegative.

The V and J genes are TRBV7-6 and TRBJ2-7; 9 nucleotides align to TRBD2. CDR1 and CDR2 from the germline V gene are SGHVS and FNYEAQ. The CDR3 has 13 amino acids. After removal of 4 bases from V and 5 bases from J, the junction contained 3 bases not matched to a gene. The CDR3 is CASSSGLANEQYF. The DNA of the CDR3 is TGTGCCAGCAGCTCGGGACTAGCAAACGAGCAGTACTTC. Filled out from reference TRBV7-6 and TRBJ2-7, the complete variable domain reads GAGVSQSPRYKVTKRGQDVALRCDPISGHVSLYWYRQALGQGPEFLTYFNYEAQQDKSGLPNDRFSAERPEGSISTLTIQRTEQRDSAMYRCASSSGLANEQYFGPGTRLTVT.

There are a few counts of this clone. V gene TRBV5-1 combines with J gene TRBJ2-1; D perhaps matches TRBD1 (5 bases). Deletions cut 2 bases from V and 5 bases from J, with 11 bases between. This CDR3 has 14 residues. The germline V gene encodes CDR1 SGHRS and CDR2 YFSETQ. The CDR3 DNA reads TGCGCCAGCAGCTTAAGGGGCAGAAACAATGAGCAGTTCTTC. Translated, it gives CASSLRGRNNEQFF.

As regards this clone: A junction boundary mismatches the germline segment, possibly from a read error. Other DNA sequences in this sample translate to the same CDR3. The chain recombines TRBV10-1 with TRBJ1-6; D is perhaps TRBD1 (5 bases). The length of the CDR3 is 14 residues. CDR1 is WNHNN and CDR2 is SYGVQD in the germline V gene (reference sequence). The CDR3: CASSATAPNSPLHF. In DNA form, the CDR3 reads TGCGCCAGCAGTGCGACAGCACCGAATTCCCCCCTCCACTTT.

This chain joins TRBV29-1 and TRBJ2-1; tentatively, D is TRBD1 (6 bases). The CDR3 runs to 12 residues. The V end lost 6 bases, the J end lost 6 bases, and 12 bases lay between the germline ends. Germline V lookup: CDR1 SQVTM, CDR2 ANQGSEA. CDR3 nucleotides: TGCAGCGTCTTAAAAGGGGGCAATGAGCAGTTCTTC. Its protein is CSVLKGGNEQFF.

The chain joins TRBV9 to TRBJ1-1; TRBD1 matches 7 bases. Germline CDR1 reads SGDLS; CDR2 reads YYNGEE. The CDR3 has 16 amino acids. The junction had 6 bases not matched to a gene; V was cut back by 1 base and J by 0 bases. The CDR3 spells CASSVNPGTVNTEAFF. The CDR3 nucleotides read TGTGCCAGCAGCGTAAATCCCGGGACAGTGAACACTGAAGCTTTCTTT.

V and J are TRBV7-2 and TRBJ1-4; D is ambiguous. The CDR3 covers 14 residues. The V gene's germline CDR1 is SGHTA and CDR2 FQGNSA. Trimming cost V 5 bases and J 8 bases, with 15 bases left between them. CDR3: CASSQHQRGEKLFF. The CDR3, as DNA: TGTGCCAGCAGCCAACACCAACGCGGGGAAAAACTGTTTTTT. The whole variable domain, remainder taken from reference TRBV7-2 and TRBJ1-4, is GAGVSQSPSNKVTEKGKDVELRCDPISGHTALYWYRQSLGQGLEFLIYFQGNSAPDKSGLPSDRFSAERTGGSVSTLTIQRTQQEDSAVYLCASSQHQRGEKLFFGSGTQLSVL.

This rearrangement joins TRBV15 to TRBJ1-2; 7 positions agree with TRBD1. This CDR3 has 16 residues. J gave up 4 bases and V 6 bases, and 14 bases lay outside the gene matches. CDR1 is LNHNV, CDR2 YYDKDF, per germline (reference sequence). The CDR3 protein is CATSLTGAQGSYGYTF. The CDR3 coding sequence is TGTGCCACCAGTTTAACAGGGGCACAGGGTTCCTATGGCTACACCTTC.

The V call is TRBV4-1, the J call TRBJ2-1, with D maybe TRBD1 (6 bases). The CDR3 runs 19 residues. Germline CDR1 MGHRA, CDR2 YSYEKL. Trimming pared 4 bases from V and 0 bases from J, leaving 22 bases between. In nucleotides, the CDR3 is TGCGCCAGCAGCCTCCTATACCACAGGGCCGCAAGCTCCTACAATGAGCAGTTCTTC. Protein product: CASSLLYHRAASSYNEQFF.

The gene calls are TRBV6-5 and TRBJ2-3; D is ambiguous. This CDR3 has 15 amino acids. From germline, CDR1 is MNHEY and CDR2 SVGAGI. Trimming took 0 bases from V and 2 from J, leaving 9 bases between them. Here the CDR3 reads CASSYSQVPTDTQYF. CDR3 nucleotides: TGTGCCAGCAGTTACTCTCAGGTGCCCACAGATACGCAGTATTTT.